The TCR beta chain described here comes from a study of CD8 T cells in ankylosing spondylitis. This clonotype was picked up a small number of times. As yet, its antigen is unknown. Study-wide results and limits: As reported, disease-linked clones showed significant enrichment in matched ankylosing spondylitis synovial fluid. It appeared that ankylosing spondylitis blood was characterized by a TCR beta motif of roughly 8 highly homologous variants. Those disease-linked clones were CD8+; they were also relatively rare in peripheral blood.

V lost 6 bases, J lost 0 bases, and 10 bases lay in between. The CDR3 totals 14 residues. Germline V gene sequence: CDR1 SNHLY, CDR2 FYNNEI. Making use of molecular barcodes, quantitative 5'-RACE generated TCR beta libraries. From the 5' RACE reads, TCRdb called clonotypes with MiXCR, one entry per CDR3 protein. This table holds about 390,000 distinct CDR3 sequences, more than 20% found once. The sequence came from a male donor with ankylosing spondylitis. The rearrangement joins TRBV2 to TRBJ2-3, with D uncertain. Material for sequencing was blood, either unsorted or a sorted T cell fraction (not recorded which). The DNA for the CDR3 is TGTGCCAGCAGGAAGCGTGTGAGCACAGATACGCAGTATTTT. This encodes CASRKRVSTDTQYF. The full variable domain, in which reference TRBV2 and TRBJ2-3 provide the parts outside the CDR3, is EPEVTQTPSHQVTQMGQEVILRCVPISNHLYFYWYRQILGQKVEFLVSFYNNEISEKSEIFDDQFSVERPDGSNFTLKIRSTKLEDSAMYFCASRKRVSTDTQYFGPGTRLTVL.